The 9 T cell receptor beta chains presented below share a single source sample, sequenced in a study of CD8+ T cells in alopecia areata. After isolation, RNA underwent reverse transcription to generate cDNA as the sequencing template. The protocol was immunoSEQ multiplex PCR, while the TCRdb copy is restricted to in-frame clones and leaves out a portion. Of under 300,000 clones listed, about 62% are singletons. Treatment in this sample: oral pan-JAK inhibitor, 5-10 mg twice daily. Material: CD4+ T cells sorted from blood, obtained at week 52, from a patient treated with tofacitinib. These receptors originate from a human donor with alopecia areata.

The chain employs TRBV7-3 and TRBJ1-5; no clear D. The V gene lost 4 bases and the J gene lost 7 bases, with 11 bases spanning the gap. The CDR3 runs to 13 residues. Germline assignment: CDR1 SGHTA and CDR2 FQGTGA. CDR3 amino acids: CASSSGPQQPQHF. Written as DNA, the CDR3 is TGTGCCAGCAGCTCCGGACCGCAGCAGCCCCAGCATTTT. The full variable domain, with the rest looked up from reference TRBV7-3 and TRBJ1-5, is GAGVSQTPSNKVTEKGKYVELRCDPISGHTALYWYRQSLGQGPEFLIYFQGTGAADDSGLPNDRFFAVRPEGSVSTLKIQRTERGDSAVYLCASSSGPQQPQHFGDGTRLSIL.

The chain recombines TRBV29-1 with TRBJ2-3; 10 positions agree with TRBD2. The CDR3 is 14 residues long. The junction had 5 bases not matched to a gene; V was cut back by 6 bases and J by 2 bases. Germline values: CDR1 SQVTM, CDR2 ANQGSEA. The CDR3 spells CSVGLAAYTDTQYF. Written as DNA, the CDR3 is TGCAGCGTCGGACTAGCGGCCTACACAGATACGCAGTATTTT.

This sequence joins TRBV12-5 and TRBJ2-7; D is unclear. CDR1 is LGHNT, CDR2 FRNRAP, per germline. Trimming pared 4 bases from V and 3 bases from J, leaving 7 bases between. The CDR3 length is 12 residues. Written as DNA, the CDR3 is TGTGCTAGTGGTTCCCTCGTCTACGAGCAGTACTTC. This encodes CASGSLVYEQYF.

This clone was seen a handful of times. The V gene is TRBV5-1, the J gene TRBJ2-2; D call uncertain. V shed 0 bases and J shed 6 bases, with 6 bases lying between them. The CDR3 runs to 13 residues. CDR1 and CDR2 (germline): SGHRS, YFSETQ. Written as DNA, the CDR3 is TGCGCCAGCAGCTTGGAGGCTTCCGGGGAGCTGTTTTTT. Translating gives CASSLEASGELFF.

The rearrangement links TRBV4-3 to TRBJ2-1; the D is unclear. The V end lost 0 bases, the J end lost 8 bases, and 8 bases lay between the germline ends. This CDR3 region has 13 residues. Looked up from germline, CDR1 is LGHNA and CDR2 is YSLEER. CDR3 sequence reads: CASSQEDGYEQFF. The DNA for the CDR3 is TGCGCCAGCAGCCAAGAGGACGGCTATGAGCAGTTCTTC.

The rearrangement links TRBV6-5 to TRBJ1-2; 8 nucleotides line up with TRBD1. Losses at the gene ends were 6 bases for V and 6 bases for J; bases not matched to a gene: 0. Germline values: CDR1 MNHEY, CDR2 SVGAGI. The CDR3 is 11 amino acids. CDR3 sequence reads: CASRGQDGYTF. CDR3 nucleotide sequence: TGTGCCAGCAGGGGACAGGATGGCTACACCTTC.

This clone was observed a single time. This sequence joins TRBV11-2 and TRBJ1-2; D perhaps matches TRBD1 (5 bases). CDR1 is SGHAT, CDR2 FQNNGV, per germline. The CDR3 covers 14 residues. Trimming shortened V by 4 bases and J by 4 bases, and 13 bases separated the two germline ends. The CDR3 loop is CASSWNLGTYGYTF. CDR3 nucleotides: TGTGCCAGCAGCTGGAATTTGGGGACCTATGGCTACACCTTC.

The chain is built from TRBV7-9 and TRBJ1-1; D is possibly TRBD1 (6 bases). V lost 3 bases, J lost 0 bases, and 11 bases lay in between. Germline CDR1 and CDR2: SEHNR and FQNEAQ (reference sequence). The CDR3 is made up of 15 amino acids. This CDR3 reads CASSLRGQLNTEAFF. CDR3 in DNA: TGTGCCAGCAGCTTGCGCGGACAGTTGAACACTGAAGCTTTCTTT.

The chain has TRBV5-1 and TRBJ2-7; a possible D gene is TRBD1 (5 bases). The CDR3 spans 13 residues. V dropped 1 base and J dropped 4 bases, with 9 bases sitting between them. The germline CDR1 and CDR2 sequences are SGHRS and YFSETQ. This CDR3 reads CASSLYRRYEQYF. The CDR3 DNA reads TGCGCCAGCAGCTTGTACAGGAGATACGAGCAGTACTTC.